The 25 T cell receptor beta chains listed next were all sequenced from one sample in a study of T-cell memory formation after mild COVID-19 (dated by TCRdb to the early 2020s). Libraries were made using 5' RACE. Reads for this sample came from an Illumina NovaSeq 6000. Clones were called with MiXCR by TCRdb after fastp trimmed the public reads at Q25, and only in-frame beta chains were retained. Rows are unified per CDR3 protein, each entry keeping the most common DNA and genes. The sample profile shows roughly 380,000 distinct CDR3 sequences; approximately 29% of them were found once. Around an eighth of the sample lies in the top ten. The sample comprised PBMCs or a T cell subset sorted from them (not recorded which). The receptor set was obtained from an adult woman who had mild COVID-19 (a few samples of this study predate the infection). The sample titles of this study are shuffled in the database, so cell type and time point are left out; the donor was told from shared clones.

V and J are TRBV12-3 or TRBV12-4 and TRBJ2-7, with D uncertain. This CDR3 contains 18 residues. V was pared by 2 bases and J by 3 bases, with 23 bases between. The CDR3 sequence is CASSLNRWRGEPDYEQYF. The CDR3 nucleotides are TGTGCCAGCAGTTTAAACCGATGGCGAGGCGAACCTGACTACGAGCAGTACTTC.

This clonotype was counted a single time. The rearrangement links TRBV4-1 to TRBJ2-7, with 10 bases fitting TRBD2. The CDR3 contains 18 residues. CDR1 is MGHRA, CDR2 YSYEKL, per germline. J lost 3 bases, V lost 4 bases, and 15 bases had no gene match. As DNA, the CDR3 is TGCGCCAGCAGCCGTTACCTCGGGACTAGCGTCGGCGGCTACGAGCAGTACTTC. The encoded protein is CASSRYLGTSVGGYEQYF.

This clonotype was seen more than once but under ten times. The rearrangement links TRBV5-6 to TRBJ2-5; D not certain. V dropped 3 bases and J dropped 10 bases, with 10 bases sitting between them. The V gene's germline CDR1 is SGHDT and CDR2 YYEEEE. This CDR3 spans 11 amino acids. The CDR3 sequence: CASSSGSIQYF. The DNA for the CDR3 is TGTGCCAGCAGCTCGGGTAGTATCCAGTACTTC.

This clonotype was recorded a few times. V is TRBV27 and J is TRBJ2-7; 7 bases agree with TRBD1. The V and J ends lost 3 bases and 6 bases, in that order; junction bases with no gene match: 8. The CDR3 is 14 residues long. CDR1 and CDR2 (germline): MNHEY, SMNVEV (reference sequence). The CDR3, as DNA: TGTGCCAGCAGTTTTAACAGGGGCGTCGGCGAGCAGTACTTC. Translating gives CASSFNRGVGEQYF.

This clonotype was detected only a few times. The rearrangement joins TRBV20-1 to TRBJ2-3, with D tentatively TRBD2 (6 bases). V lost 3 bases, J lost 2 bases, and 15 bases lay in between. The CDR3 contains 15 residues. Germline CDR1 and CDR2: DFQATT and SNEGSKA (reference sequence). As DNA, the CDR3 is TGCAGTGCTAGTGAGAGAATGGGACTCACAGATACGCAGTATTTT. Its translation is CSASERMGLTDTQYF.

The chain combines TRBV4-1 with TRBJ2-7; 9 nucleotides line up with TRBD1. This CDR3 spans 16 amino acids. J gave up 6 bases and V 1 base, and 10 bases lay outside the gene matches. The germline gives CDR1 MGHRA, CDR2 YSYEKL. The CDR3 spells CASSQGNGQGMGEQYF. The CDR3 DNA follows: TGCGCCAGCAGCCAAGGGAACGGACAGGGGATGGGCGAGCAGTACTTC.

This clonotype was recorded at least ten times. The CDR3 here is CASSPGGTHRGRETQYF. DNA for the CDR3: TGTGCCAGCAGCCCCGGGGGGACTCACAGGGGGCGAGAGACCCAGTACTTC. This chain joins TRBV7-3 and TRBJ2-5, with 9 nucleotides matching TRBD1. Germline CDR1 reads SGHTA; CDR2 reads FQGTGA. V lost 5 bases, J lost 4 bases, and 14 bases stayed unmatched. CDR3 length: 17 residues.

The gene calls are TRBV29-1 and TRBJ1-1, with D possibly being TRBD1 (5 bases). V dropped 2 bases and J dropped 0 bases, with 25 bases sitting between them. This CDR3 spans 19 amino acids. The germline V gene has CDR1 SQVTM and CDR2 ANQGSEA. CDR3 loop: CSVESGATSDQFMNTEAFF. The CDR3 DNA reads as TGCAGCGTTGAAAGCGGGGCTACTAGCGACCAGTTCATGAACACTGAAGCTTTCTTT.

The gene calls are TRBV24-1 and TRBJ2-2, with 11 bases matching TRBD1. CDR1 and CDR2 from the germline V gene are KGHDR and SFDVKD. The trim removed 7 bases at V and 7 bases at J, leaving 7 bases unmatched. The CDR3 totals 15 residues. This chain's CDR3 is CATRRTGGEGGELFF. CDR3 sequence (DNA): TGTGCCACCAGGAGGACAGGGGGCGAAGGCGGGGAGCTGTTTTTT.

The chain links TRBV2 to TRBJ2-7; unclear D gene. V lost 4 bases, J lost 0 bases, and 22 bases lay in between. The CDR3 consists of 18 residues. Germline V gene sequence: CDR1 SNHLY, CDR2 FYNNEI. CDR3 nucleotide sequence: TGTGCCAGCAGTGGAACCAACACAGAGCTGGCGAGCTCCTACGAGCAGTACTTC. Translation: CASSGTNTELASSYEQYF.

This clonotype occurred a few times. The rearrangement uses TRBV4-1 and TRBJ2-7, with 8 bases aligning to TRBD1. CDR1 and CDR2 (germline): MGHRA, YSYEKL. This CDR3 has 15 amino acids. V lost 1 base, J lost 2 bases, and 4 bases stayed unmatched. CDR3 sequence: CASSQGQGFTYEQYF. CDR3 in DNA: TGCGCCAGCAGCCAAGGACAGGGGTTCACCTACGAGCAGTACTTC.

The chain combines TRBV25-1 with TRBJ2-3, with D hard to call. The CDR3 spans 13 residues. V shed 3 bases and J shed 3 bases, with 7 bases lying between them. Germline lookup yields CDR1 MGHDK and CDR2 SYGVNS. The CDR3 sequence is CASSDSMTDTQYF. In DNA form, the CDR3 reads TGTGCCAGCAGTGACAGCATGACAGATACGCAGTATTTT.

This clonotype was counted between two and nine times. This rearrangement joins TRBV6-5 to TRBJ2-3; no clear D gene. The CDR3 sequence is 11 residues long. Germline V gives CDR1 MNHEY, CDR2 SVGAGI. With 6 bases removed from V and 10 bases from J, the gap between germline ends came to 11 bases. In DNA form, the CDR3 reads TGTGCCAGCAGCCTTGGTGGGGCGCAGTATTTT. It yields the protein CASSLGGAQYF.

The CDR3 is CSADTGGETQYF. CDR3 DNA sequence: TGCAGCGCCGACACGGGCGGGGAGACCCAGTACTTC. The J gene is TRBJ2-5, the V gene TRBV29-1; possibly TRBD2 for D (5 bases). CDR3 length equals 12 residues. Germline-derived CDR1 and CDR2 are SQVTM and ANQGSEA. The ends were cut back, 7 bases at V and 5 bases at J, with 14 bases in the middle.

The V gene is TRBV25-1, the J gene TRBJ2-1; TRBD2 might be the D (5 bases). The V gene lost 1 base and the J gene lost 1 base, with 8 bases spanning the gap. This CDR3 spans 15 amino acids. CDR1 is MGHDK, CDR2 SYGVNS, per germline. The CDR3 DNA follows: TGTGCCAGCAGTGAATCGAGGAGGTCCTACAATGAGCAGTTCTTC. This sequence encodes CASSESRRSYNEQFF.

Only a few counts were recorded for this clonotype. J is TRBJ1-1 and V is TRBV29-1; D gene uncertain. CDR3 length equals 12 residues. V gave up 1 base and J gave up 1 base, with 4 bases separating them. Germline lookup yields CDR1 SQVTM and CDR2 ANQGSEA. As DNA, the CDR3 is TGCAGCGTTGAAGGGGGGAACACTGAAGCTTTCTTT. Amino acid sequence: CSVEGGNTEAFF.

This clonotype has ten or more counts. The V gene is TRBV7-8, the J gene TRBJ2-6, with a possible D match to TRBD1 (5 bases). Trimming left V 0 bases short and J 0 bases short, with 6 bases between. This CDR3 has 16 amino acids. Germline V gives CDR1 SGHVS, CDR2 FQNEAQ. The CDR3 reads CASSLAGASGANVLTF. The CDR3, as DNA: TGTGCCAGCAGCTTAGCAGGGGCCTCTGGGGCCAACGTCCTGACTTTC.

The genes are TRBV20-1 and TRBJ2-2; TRBD1 matches 10 bases. Germline trimming cut 5 bases from V and 6 bases from J; bases unmatched to any gene: 0. Germline CDR1 DFQATT, CDR2 SNEGSKA (reference sequence). CDR3 length: 12 residues. The CDR3 DNA reads TGCAGTGCTGGACAGGGGGCCGGGGAGCTGTTTTTT. It translates to CSAGQGAGELFF.

CDR3 loop: CASSPRTGYNEQFF. CDR3 DNA: TGTGCCAGCAGCCCTCGCACAGGGTATAATGAGCAGTTCTTC. The V gene is TRBV12-3 or TRBV12-4, the J gene TRBJ2-1; possibly TRBD1 for D (6 bases). The CDR3 has 14 amino acids. Trimming left V 6 bases short and J 7 bases short, with 16 bases between.

This clonotype was seen more than once but under ten times. The V gene is TRBV2, the J gene TRBJ2-2; tentatively, D is TRBD2 (5 bases). The CDR3 runs to 16 residues. Germline V gene lookup returns CDR1 SNHLY and CDR2 FYNNEI. Trimming stripped 3 bases from V and 0 bases from J, with 11 bases between. CDR3 sequence (DNA): TGTGCCAGCAGTGATGAGAGAGGGACGAACACCGGGGAGCTGTTTTTT. This gives the protein CASSDERGTNTGELFF.

The rearrangement links TRBV20-1 to TRBJ2-1; 11 positions match TRBD2. This CDR3 is 12 amino acids long. Germline CDR1 DFQATT, CDR2 SNEGSKA (reference sequence). The CDR3 sequence is CSGLAGLNEQFF. In DNA, the CDR3 is TGCAGCGGACTAGCGGGTCTTAATGAGCAGTTCTTC.

The chain couples TRBV11-3 to TRBJ2-5; 11 bases agree with TRBD2. CDR1 and CDR2 from the germline V gene are SGHNT and YENEEA. The CDR3 loop spans 15 amino acids. V shed 5 bases and J 5 bases; nucleotides not matched to a gene: 7. DNA for the CDR3: TGTGCCAGCAGCGTGACTAGCGGGGAGAGGGAGACCCAGTACTTC. Translating it yields CASSVTSGERETQYF.

This sequence joins TRBV10-3 and TRBJ2-7; 7 bases are shared with TRBD2. The CDR3 length is 12 residues. With 7 bases clipped from V and 5 bases from J, the junction kept 5 bases outside the gene matches. Germline values: CDR1 ENHRY, CDR2 SYGVKD. This CDR3 is CAIKASGNEQYF. The CDR3 nucleotides are TGTGCCATCAAGGCTAGCGGCAACGAGCAGTACTTC.

The gene calls are TRBV4-2 and TRBJ2-1, with 13 bases fitting TRBD2. CDR1 LGHNA and CDR2 YNFKEQ come from the germline V gene. The CDR3 covers 16 residues. Trimming took 0 bases from V and 10 from J; bases not matched to a gene: 6. CDR3 protein: CASSQERTSGGGEQFF. The CDR3 nucleotides are TGTGCCAGCAGCCAAGAGCGGACTAGCGGGGGAGGGGAGCAGTTCTTC.

The chain couples TRBV6-1 to TRBJ1-1; D is unresolved. The CDR3 extends over 12 amino acids. Germline assignment: CDR1 MNHNS and CDR2 SASEGT. V was shortened by 2 bases and J by 1 base, with 2 bases between the two germline ends. The chain's CDR3 is CASSEKNTEAFF. In DNA, the CDR3 is TGTGCCAGCAGTGAAAAGAACACTGAAGCTTTCTTT.